This T cell receptor (beta chain) was captured by sequencing in a study of blood T cells in healthy people across ages. General study points: The recorded TCR beta diversity per million T cells decreased in a roughly linear manner with age.

Worth noting for this clonotype: Its specificity is unknown.

PCR was performed a second time for about 7 to 11 cycles using a sample-barcoded 5' primer and a J-beta primer mix. TCRdb redid the calling of the 5' RACE reads with MiXCR, one entry per CDR3 protein. The data hold about 1.5 million distinct CDR3 sequences, with 35% to 45% observed a single time. Donors ranged from about 6 to 95 years old and were healthy Caucasians in Russia. About 9.9 milliliters of peripheral blood were drawn from each donor. Isolation recovered at least 6 million PBMCs from every sample. The material sequenced was blood. The source is a woman younger than 30 in good health.

CDR3 DNA: TGTGCCAGCAGCCCCCGCGGGGATCGCACAGATACGCAGTATTTT. It yields the protein CASSPRGDRTDTQYF. This chain connects TRBV7-9 to TRBJ2-3, with D possibly matching TRBD2 (6 bases). The CDR3 loop spans 15 amino acids. Germline V gene sequence: CDR1 SEHNR, CDR2 FQNEAQ (reference sequence). The germline V and J ends were trimmed by 5 bases and 1 base, with 13 bases remaining between them.